The subject of this entry is one TCR beta chain. This clone's antigen is unknown. No much larger clone is present one base from it, and per-base qualities are unavailable. Preparation of the library involved the immunoSEQ multiplex PCR assay. For the multiplex PCR, a mixture combining 60 forward primers for TCR Vbeta segments and 13 reverse primers for TCR Jbeta segments was used. Amplification of the CDR3 region of rearranged TCR beta genes was performed with a multiplex PCR assay on genomic DNA. The amplified TCR beta libraries were sequenced on the Illumina HiSeq System as 87-base-pair reads. As for how the authors treated the data: A later analysis counted about 80 million unique TCR beta chains across the 500 to 850 repertoires, and some 11 million of these chains were shared by at least two donors. Raw reads were error-corrected and collapsed into unique sequences with a nearest-neighbor algorithm that merged closely related sequences to remove PCR and sequencing errors. To assign V, D and J gene segments, CDR3 sequences were aligned to IMGT reference sequences. For a sequence to be retained, a match of at least six nucleotides was required to both a V gene segment and a J gene segment. A rearrangement was called productive if the CDR3 had no stop codons and remained in frame with V and J, and every other rearrangement was called non-productive. CDR3 was defined according to IMGT convention as the region running from the second conserved V-encoded cysteine to the conserved J-encoded phenylalanine. The earlier analysis of about 530 of the donors excluded any sequence lacking an unambiguous match to a single V gene segment. In an earlier analysis of several hundred of the donors, a V segment was called functional when productive rearrangements were above 56.7%, and segregating when the standard deviation between donors exceeded 5%. A statistical classification framework was developed to diagnose cytomegalovirus status using the catalog of TCR beta chain sequences. In a later analysis, V and J genes were assigned by comparing TCR nucleotide sequences against IMGT/GENE-DB human TR gene sequences. Using the TCRdist pipeline, a later analysis assigned CDR3 sequences along with most-parsimonious VDJ recombination scenarios. In a later analysis, each TCR beta chain was defined by its CDR3 amino acid sequence together with its V-gene family, and reads lacking a unique V-gene family were excluded. To address suspected cross-contamination and a sequencing artifact, a later analysis removed some 620 highly shared, low-generation-probability nucleotide sequences. A later analysis calculated a clonal expansion index for each public chain from normalized within-repertoire ranks of inferred template counts. In a later analysis, generation probabilities were computed using a VDJ recombination model fitted to out-of-frame rearrangements, and the results were checked against IGoR. In a later analysis, TCR-TCR, TCR-HLA and TCR-CMV co-occurrence was scored with hypergeometric tests, and a repertoire-size bias correction was applied to TCR pairs. To estimate false discovery rates, a later analysis permuted the HLA or CMV assignments 20 times. In a later analysis, co-occurring TCRs were grouped using DBSCAN, and TCRdist sequence similarity was added for clustering within HLA-allele-positive subsets. Repertoires with fewer than 30,000 or more than 120,000 public chains were left out of co-occurrence clustering, as were five repertoires with anomalous nucleotide sharing. Sourced from immuneACCESS, this table was stored by TCRdb with only in-frame sequences that have V and J called. A share of the clones is absent; for the studies checked, an unresolved V gene accounts for under half, and the remainder has no known explanation. From that table come the V and J calls and clone size; the DNA was used to work out D and trimming. The table for this sample lists approximately 270,000 clones; over 70% of them were counted only once. The ten largest account for about 0.3% of the sample.

The CDR3 runs 12 residues from the cysteine to the phenylalanine. CDR3 DNA only is kept here, 36 bases in frame from base 1. The CDR1 and CDR2 encoded by the germline V gene are MDHEN and SYDVKM. This record belongs to a study of cytomegalovirus exposure and HLA in healthy donors (TCRdb year 2017). Concerning the study at large: An earlier analysis of under 600 of the donors reported 250 to 300 Gb of sequence data and 117 million unique TCR beta sequences from roughly 180 million T cells. An early release that covered some 640 HLA-typed donors contained about 300 gigabases of sequencing data and around 80 million unique TCR sequences. The genetic ancestry cluster associated with self-reported Caucasian donors included 81% of the 300 to 400 genotyped donors. The study was designed to test whether signatures of past pathogen exposure could be identified by cataloging public T cell receptors. The T cell repertoires of 670 or so subjects were profiled by immunosequencing and related to cytomegalovirus serostatus. Besides the first cohort of about 730 subjects, a separate validation cohort made up of 120 or so different subjects was used. High-throughput TCR immunosequencing, statistical association of individual TCRs with disease status, and machine learning were combined to predict cytomegalovirus infection status. To study patterns of TCR occurrence, a later analysis re-analyzed previously published TCR beta repertoires from hundreds of donors and added high-resolution HLA genotyping. The later analysis used no new phenotypic data to find candidate immune exposures, relying instead on TCR beta sequences and their occurrence across donors. To decide whether each TCR beta V gene segment behaved as functional or pseudogenic, an earlier analysis of some 540 of the donors relied on high-throughput TCR beta sequencing. Donor age, sex, ethnicity and CMV serostatus were collected together with the repertoire data. In a later genetic analysis, genome-wide SNP genotypes for about three fifths of the roughly 670 donors were used, and that subset was treated as a discovery cohort. Every repertoire in the discovery cohort had been generated on one and the same sequencing platform. Both class I and class II loci were covered by HLA typing, at four-digit resolution. Typing coverage differed by locus: A, B, C, DRB1 and DQB1 were typed in roughly 629-630 donors, DQA1 in about 510, DPA1 in some 600, and DPB1 in about 450. Roughly 5 DR-DQ haplotypes were handled as single units for association and clustering because linkage in the cohort was strong. Across 300 to 500 genotyped donors of the cohort, an average of roughly 230,000 unique TCR beta nucleotide sequences per donor were sequenced, and roughly 20% of those sequences were non-productive. The investigation overall reported the following: Sequencing depth was assumed to be roughly uniform across donors in the presence/absence analyses, though that assumption may not hold. Linkage disequilibrium might explain the correlated functional status among segregating V segments, but an unknown experimental factor could not be excluded. Because HLA typing was missing for some donors at each locus, association tests included only the typed subset. When HLA alleles, especially DR and DQ, strongly co-occurred, attributing TCR associations to individual alleles was difficult. In a later genetic analysis, fewer N-insertions in productive TCRs were reported among donors in an Asian-associated ancestry cluster than the roughly 700-donor mean. A further reported finding was that TCR beta sequences accurately predicted the HLA-A and HLA-B alleles for most subjects in the first cohort. The only immune exposure information available for the cohort was CMV serostatus. Several of the top co-occurrence clusters appeared to be linked to parvovirus B19, influenza, CMV and Epstein-Barr virus, according to a later analysis. An association between a missense DCLRE1C variant and V-gene and J-gene trimming of TCR beta chains was found in a later genetic analysis and replicated in an independent cohort. In this cohort, only TCR beta chains were sequenced, and detectable features were limited by the absence of alpha or paired-chain data. Cytomegalovirus status was reported to be diagnosed by the classifier with high specificity and sensitivity in both the original and validation cohorts. In a later analysis, TCR association rates were found to vary across HLA loci, with the most associated TCRs seen for DRB1 alleles and the fewest for HLA-C alleles. The authors suggested that the approach could potentially be extended to other disease states and immunological phenotypes. A few of the identified cytomegalovirus-associated TCR beta chains were confirmed in vitro to be specific for cytomegalovirus antigens. Specific HLA alleles were associated with roughly 16,000 TCR beta sequences at a false discovery rate of 0.05 in a later analysis. A total of 150 to 200 TCR beta chains were listed by the study as associated with cytomegalovirus. The earlier analysis of 450 to 700 of the donors excluded 15 to 20 rarely observed V segments, including chromosome 9 orphons, because counts were too low. In a later analysis, most CMV-associated TCR beta chains were found to appear HLA-restricted, with HLA associations seemingly driven largely by CMV exposure. Most TCR sequences were seen in very few donors, while some public TCRs were found in many individuals. In a later analysis, HLA-associated TCR beta chains were found to be more clonally expanded and to have lower generation probabilities than equally common non-associated chains. A cluster of highly shared sequence variants was judged likely to represent a technical artifact of the sequencing pipeline. Because the 87-base-pair reads could not distinguish some IMGT-functional V segments, including TRBV6-2 and TRBV6-3, those segments were excluded. Broadly in line with IMGT annotations, most TCR beta V segments showed up in productive rearrangements about 87% or about 30% of the time in an earlier analysis of 450 to 750 of the donors.

In total, 500 to 700 healthy bone marrow donors made up the cohort. Cohort members were all nominally healthy when sampled, although unrecorded immune exposures were likely present. The donor tested CMV seronegative, placing the donor among the 350 or so seronegative members of the cohort. Every donor gave a peripheral blood sample, and the peripheral blood mononuclear cells from that sample were used for TCR beta sequencing. Genomic DNA was extracted from the blood cell samples with the Qiagen DNeasy Blood Extraction Kit. This TCR derives from a girl under 10 years old in good health and CMV-seronegative. The receptor chain draws on TRBV28 and TRBJ2-5; a weak D assignment points to TRBD1 (5 bases agree). The end of the DNA fits TRBJ2-7 better, so the J call may be wrong. The material sequenced was PBMCs. CDR3 sequence: CASFTGSYEQYF. The DNA is as follows: TGTGCCAGCTTCACAGGCTCCTACGAGCAGTACTTC.